This TCR beta chain was recorded in a study of shared clonotypes between healthy human individuals. Naive CD8 cells lacked CD45RO, underwent positive selection for CCR7 and left out terminally differentiated effector memory CD45RA+ cells. Here immunoSEQ multiplex PCR was the method, and the copy in TCRdb shows in-frame clones only, minus some. The profile covers about 2 million clones, with just under 95% appearing a single time and more than 0.9% taken by the ten largest. Note on this clone: Its matching antigen is unknown.

The CDR3 is 16 residues long. Germline loops: CDR1 MGHRA, CDR2 YSYEKL. The junction had 7 bases not matched to a gene; V was cut back by 3 bases and J by 3 bases. Findings of the study overall: The study found lower generation probabilities in non-shared clonotypes than in those shared by all four donors. Approximately 5.1% was the fraction of naive CD4 clonotypes found shared across a few donors. Clonotype sharing among donors, it was expected, would be affected by sequencing depth.

Sequencing was done on a sample of naive CD8+ T cells sorted from blood. The TCR comes from a man between 18 and 35 years old in good health. This rearrangement joins TRBV4-1 to TRBJ2-7; 11 nucleotides align to TRBD2. The CDR3 loop reads CASSQAGTSGNYEQYF. In nucleotides, the CDR3 is TGCGCCAGCAGCCAGGCTGGGACTAGCGGAAACTACGAGCAGTACTTC.